This is a list of T cell receptor beta chains from one sample in a study of early T cells in non-severe SARS-CoV-2 infection. Each CDR3 protein is one row after TCRdb ran MiXCR on the 5' RACE reads. The data hold tens of thousands of distinct CDR3 sequences, with around an eighth observed a single time. The specimen sequenced was whole blood. Every receptor here comes from an adult who was a healthcare worker with PCR-confirmed SARS-CoV-2 infection or an uninfected control (not recorded which). CDR3s leave out the opening cysteine and the closing phenylalanine or tryptophan.

j_call	v_call	cdr3_aa
TRBJ2-7	TRBV28	ASSLTGGRNEQY
TRBJ2-1	TRBV7-6	ASSFEGGVSYNEQF
TRBJ2-2	TRBV18	ASSPPHGGNTGELF
TRBJ2-5	TRBV11-2	ASSNTGGSWETQY
TRBJ2-7	TRBV6-5	ASSYSFARSYEQY
TRBJ1-2	TRBV20-1	SASGKGYT
TRBJ2-7	TRBV28	ASSCPHEQY
TRBJ2-5	TRBV20-1	SAGQGPETQY
TRBJ1-2	TRBV28	ASSLSQGNYGYT
TRBJ2-2	TRBV15	ATSGGRDTGELF
TRBJ2-7	TRBV7-2	ASSLTGGDEQY
TRBJ2-7	TRBV20-1	SAPGTSYEQY
TRBJ2-7	TRBV5-6	ASSPPDLGYEQY
TRBJ1-5	TRBV21-1	ASSKGGQPQH
TRBJ2-2	TRBV6-5	ASSPPSRGRGTGELF
TRBJ2-1	TRBV3-1	ASSPTFSSYNEQF
TRBJ2-3	TRBV11-2	ASSLVPAGGPSGYTQY
TRBJ1-1	TRBV5-1	ASSLGDTREAF
TRBJ2-7	TRBV10-2	ASSESRGQGTYEQY
TRBJ2-1	TRBV6-2/TRBV6-3	ASSYSRGTLVIRQF
TRBJ2-5	TRBV12-3/TRBV12-4	ASSRRRTGFQETQY
TRBJ2-7	TRBV20-1	SARGYGTSGYEQY
TRBJ2-6	TRBV7-8	ASISSGANVLT
TRBJ1-5	TRBV27	ASRPLPGVSNQPQH
TRBJ2-3	TRBV29-1	SVESRGSDTQY
TRBJ1-1	TRBV4-2	ASSQVPDRRTEAF
TRBJ2-7	TRBV9	ASSVAQEGEQY